This is a list of T cell receptor beta chains from one sample in a study of cytomegalovirus exposure and HLA in healthy donors. Data came from immunoSEQ multiplex PCR; TCRdb stores just in-frame clones and leaves some out. The specimen's table records 65,000 to 85,000 clones. The sample was PBMCs. The receptors here all came from a woman aged 55 to 70 in good health and CMV-seronegative. CDR3s include the opening cysteine and the closing phenylalanine or tryptophan. The order of the fields is D gene, V gene, J gene, CDR3 protein, CDR3 DNA. D genes are given only for firm matches.

>TRBD2|TRBV11-2|TRBJ2-1
CASSLDGGLADRRNEQFF
TGTGCCAGCAGCTTAGACGGGGGACTAGCGGATCGAAGGAATGAGCAGTTCTTC
>.|TRBV10-1|TRBJ2-6
CASSDGSGANVLTF
TGCGCCAGCAGTGATGGCTCGGGGGCCAACGTCCTGACTTTC
>TRBD1|TRBV9|TRBJ2-1
CASSPQRGQSNSYNEQFF
TGTGCCAGCAGCCCTCAACGGGGACAGAGCAACTCCTACAATGAGCAGTTCTTC
>.|TRBV7-2|TRBJ1-2
CASSPGGYGYTF
TGTGCCAGCAGCCCGGGGGGCTATGGCTACACCTTC
>TRBD1|TRBV18|TRBJ1-2
CASSPQQGANYGYTF
TGTGCCAGCTCACCACAACAGGGGGCTAACTATGGCTACACCTTC
>TRBD2|TRBV6-1|TRBJ2-5
CASSYPSGPSGEQYF
TGTGCCAGCAGCTACCCTAGCGGACCCTCGGGGGAGCAGTACTTC
>TRBD2|TRBV2|TRBJ2-7
CASRERLAGSYEQYF
TGTGCCAGCAGGGAGAGACTAGCGGGTTCCTACGAGCAGTACTTC
>.|TRBV7-2|TRBJ2-2
CASSARFARGNTGELFF
TGTGCCAGCAGCGCTAGGTTTGCGAGAGGGAACACCGGGGAGCTGTTTTTT
>TRBD2|TRBV7-2|TRBJ2-1
CASSKREGTYNEQFF
TGTGCCAGCAGCAAGCGGGAGGGGACTTACAATGAGCAGTTCTTC
>TRBD2|TRBV28|TRBJ2-2
CASSFLAGGNTGELFF
TGTGCCAGCAGTTTTCTAGCGGGAGGGAACACCGGGGAGCTGTTTTTT
>TRBD1|TRBV27|TRBJ1-6
CASSSTGQIPYNSPLHF
TGTGCCAGCAGTTCTACGGGACAGATACCTTATAATTCACCCCTCCACTTT
>.|TRBV6-1|TRBJ2-5
CASRGGGPVRETQYF
TGTGCCAGCAGAGGAGGGGGCCCTGTAAGAGAGACCCAGTACTTC